The entry below gives a single T cell receptor beta chain sequence along with its context. What it binds is unknown. This sample stems from a study of immune evolution from preneoplasia to lung adenocarcinoma. Study-wide results and caveats: Top clone share appeared to fall from AAH through AIS, MIA, adenocarcinoma. Clonality was highest in normal lung, lower in later-stage lesions apparently.

Resections took place in Japan or China from 2014 to 2017. H&E slides confirmed each diagnosis, reviewed by two pathologists independently. Profiled with immunoSEQ multiplex PCR; TCRdb holds only in-frame clones, not every one. The table shows about 5,700 clones, with around 80% occurring only once. Germline CDR1 is MDHEN and CDR2 is SYDVKM. The CDR3 has 16 amino acids. The junction had 16 bases not matched to a gene; V was cut back by 7 bases and J by 4 bases. This sequence joins TRBV28 and TRBJ2-7, with TRBD1 matching 7 bases. The sequenced sample consisted of FFPE minimally invasive lung adenocarcinoma tissue. This TCR was sampled from a person aged 55 to 79 with lung adenocarcinoma. The CDR3 coding sequence is TGTGCCAGCAAATCCCGCGGCACAGGGGAATATTACGAGCAGTACTTC. Translated: CASKSRGTGEYYEQYF.